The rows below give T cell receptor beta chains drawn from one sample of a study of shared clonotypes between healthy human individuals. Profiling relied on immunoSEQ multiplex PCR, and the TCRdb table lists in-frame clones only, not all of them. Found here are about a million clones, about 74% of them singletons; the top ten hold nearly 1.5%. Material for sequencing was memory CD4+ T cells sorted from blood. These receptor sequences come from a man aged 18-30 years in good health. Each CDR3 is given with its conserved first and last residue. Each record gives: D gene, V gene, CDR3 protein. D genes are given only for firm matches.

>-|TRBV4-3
CASSQGSRSGANVLTF
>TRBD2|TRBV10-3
CAINKSGGAHNEQFF
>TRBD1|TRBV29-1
CSVIYGDRRNYEQYF
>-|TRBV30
CAWISRLSSYEQYF
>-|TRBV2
CASGGVRPETQYF
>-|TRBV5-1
CASSLSLGALSGNTIYF
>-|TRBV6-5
CASTNLREQYF
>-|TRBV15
CATAQGDNYGYTF
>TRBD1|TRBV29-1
CSVTRDSTYGYTF
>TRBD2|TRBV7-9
CASSPTSGSYTGELFF
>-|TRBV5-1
CASSFKTYEQYF
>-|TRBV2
CASSDRGETQYF
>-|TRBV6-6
CASRQDLIQETQYF
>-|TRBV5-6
CASSLLDRQWETQYF
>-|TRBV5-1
CASSPALMGTDTQYF
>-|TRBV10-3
CAVWTNGNTIYF
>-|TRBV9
CASSVEGIGDSPLHF
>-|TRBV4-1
CASSQDPASLSYEQYF
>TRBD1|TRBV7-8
CASSFVGFDRGDRNTEAFF
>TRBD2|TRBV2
CASRRLAGGGRNEQFF
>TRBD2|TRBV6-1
CASSETTSGSGFSRETQYF
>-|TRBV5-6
CASSLAATIYGYTF
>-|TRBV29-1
CSVEGGIKETQYF
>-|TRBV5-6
CASSLVSVTNTGELFF
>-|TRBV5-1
CASSLGTSGANVLTF
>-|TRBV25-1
CASTPGVPANTGELFF
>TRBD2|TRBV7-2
CASSLGGPRIEQFF
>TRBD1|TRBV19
CASTRGTGPNSPLHF
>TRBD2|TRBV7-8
CASRLGGGRASNEQFF
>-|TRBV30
CAWDRPSGNTIYF
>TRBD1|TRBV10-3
CAISESGTGNEKLFF
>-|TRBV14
CASSPSGNSPLHF
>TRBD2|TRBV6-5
CASSKIAGVNEQYF
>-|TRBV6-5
CASRAQDYNEQFF
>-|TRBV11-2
CASSLRETQYF